The TCR beta chain under discussion was sequenced for a study of a mutant IDH1 vaccine in newly diagnosed glioma. As for the study in general: Patients were pretreated with radiotherapy, temozolomide, or both, mostly both.

V lost 3 bases to trimming and J lost 13 bases, with 16 bases between them. This CDR3 comprises 14 residues. Germline V CDR1 and CDR2: KGHSH, LQKENI. Time point here: baseline, week 1 (first vaccination visit). Treatment meaning: pre-vaccination baseline after standard-of-care therapy. Sequenced by immunoSEQ multiplex PCR; TCRdb stores in-frame clones only, minus some. The sample shows about 98,000 clones, about 87% of them seen only once. The sequencing here drew on PBMCs, taken from a glioma patient treated with radiotherapy, temozolomide or both. The TCR originated in a woman in her forties or fifties with glioma. The V call is TRBV18, the J call TRBJ1-6; D possibly corresponds to TRBD1 (5 bases). CDR3 protein: CASSPTGGTRPLHF. In nucleotides, the CDR3 is TGTGCCAGCTCACCCACTGGAGGGACGAGGCCCCTCCACTTT.